What follows are 12 T cell receptor beta chains derived from one specimen sequenced in a study of T cells in Graves' hyperthyroidism and ophthalmopathy. RNA transcripts gave rise to amplified TCR beta CDR3 regions. The HTBI primer set drove a first-round RT-PCR of the TCR CDR3. MiXCR was run by TCRdb on the multiplex PCR reads, yielding one entry per CDR3 protein. The table has about 410,000 distinct CDR3 sequences, approximately 15% seen once; the top ten hold less than 15%. Material for sequencing was blood. The receptors here all came from a man between 18 and 29 years old with Graves' ophthalmopathy.

The count of this clonotype is one. The chain links TRBV9 to TRBJ2-1; a weak D match, TRBD2 (6 bases). Germline V gene lookup returns CDR1 SGDLS and CDR2 YYNGEE. Trimming shortened V by 0 bases and J by 1 base, and 8 bases separated the two germline ends. The CDR3 has 15 amino acids. This CDR3 reads CASSVAGTSYNEQFF. The CDR3 nucleotides read TGTGCCAGCAGCGTAGCTGGGACTTCCTACAATGAGCAGTTCTTC.

This clonotype has ten or more counts. The rearrangement joins TRBV29-1 to TRBJ2-5; D is unresolved. Per the germline V gene, CDR1 is SQVTM and CDR2 is ANQGSEA. Trimming stripped 5 bases from V and 5 bases from J, with 9 bases between. The CDR3 runs to 11 residues. CDR3 protein: CSVLDWETQYF. The CDR3 DNA sequence: TGCAGCGTTTTGGATTGGGAGACCCAGTACTTC.

There are many counts of this clonotype. The J gene is TRBJ2-5, the V gene TRBV18; 9 bases are a match to TRBD2. The V and J ends lost 6 bases and 4 bases, in that order; junction bases with no gene match: 6. CDR3 length: 14 amino acids. Looked up from germline, CDR1 is KGHSH and CDR2 is LQKENI. CDR3 residues: CASSPTSGLETQYF. The CDR3 region has the DNA TGTGCCAGCTCCCCGACTAGCGGATTAGAGACCCAGTACTTC.

This clonotype was counted ten times or more. The rearrangement joins TRBV12-3 or TRBV12-4 to TRBJ2-5; 7 bases are a match to TRBD2. Trimming at V came to 4 bases and at J to 4 bases, leaving 6 bases not matched to a gene. This CDR3 contains 14 residues. Here the CDR3 DNA reads TGTGCCAGCAGTTCGCGGGGGAAGGGAGAGACCCAGTACTTC. This translates into CASSSRGKGETQYF.

This clonotype was seen ten or more times. The genes are TRBV20-1 and TRBJ2-1, with D uncertain. The CDR3 is made up of 18 amino acids. V was clipped by 3 bases and J by 0 bases, with 21 bases between them. Germline assignment: CDR1 DFQATT and CDR2 SNEGSKA (reference sequence). Written as DNA, the CDR3 is TGCAGTGCTAGTGGGCCCCGGCCAGACTCGAGCTCCTACAATGAGCAGTTCTTC. As protein: CSASGPRPDSSSYNEQFF.

This chain links TRBV10-2 with TRBJ2-3; 8 nucleotides line up with TRBD2. Germline CDR1 WSHSY, CDR2 SAAADI. V dropped 6 bases and J dropped 3; count of bases not matched to a gene: 2. This CDR3 contains 13 residues. Here the CDR3 DNA reads TGCGCCAGCAGCACTAGCGGAACAGATACGCAGTATTTT. It encodes CASSTSGTDTQYF.

This clonotype showed up many times. The V and J genes are TRBV20-1 and TRBJ2-5; D is unclear. This CDR3 has 15 residues. Deletions cut 2 bases from V and 1 base from J, with 14 bases between. The germline CDR1 and CDR2 sequences are DFQATT and SNEGSKA (reference sequence). In DNA form, the CDR3 reads TGCAGTGCTAGAAAGAATTTGCGGCTCCAAGAGACCCAGTACTTC. This gives the protein CSARKNLRLQETQYF.

At least ten counts were recorded for this clonotype. The CDR3 region is CASSLKGGGETQYF. For the CDR3, the DNA is TGTGCCAGCAGCTTAAAGGGAGGGGGTGAGACCCAGTACTTC. The J gene is TRBJ2-5, the V gene TRBV7-3; the D gene is possibly TRBD2 (7 bases). Germline CDR1 reads SGHTA; CDR2 reads FQGTGA. Trimming cost V 1 base and J 5 bases, with 11 bases left between them. There are 14 residues in the CDR3.

This clonotype was observed many times. V usage is TRBV5-1 and J usage is TRBJ2-4, with 11 bases identical to TRBD1. The V gene end was trimmed by 0 bases and the J gene end by 3 bases; junction bases not matched to a gene: 2. The CDR3 extends over 16 amino acids. Germline V CDR1 and CDR2: SGHRS, YFSETQ. The CDR3 bases are TGCGCCAGCAGCTTGGGAGGGACAGGGGGCAAAAACATTCAGTACTTC. This sequence encodes CASSLGGTGGKNIQYF.

This clonotype was seen at least ten times. J is TRBJ1-3 and V is TRBV3-1; 7 bases match TRBD1. This CDR3 contains 15 residues. Germline CDR1 is LGHDT and CDR2 is YNNKEL (reference sequence). V lost 3 bases, J lost 1 base, and 3 bases stayed unmatched. The CDR3 sequence: CASSQTGLSGNTIYF. The CDR3 DNA reads as TGTGCCAGCAGCCAGACAGGGTTATCTGGAAACACCATATATTTT.

This clonotype was observed a handful of times. V and J are TRBV19 and TRBJ2-1; D is uncertain. V lost 6 bases and J lost 7, with 19 bases in between. Germline V gene lookup returns CDR1 LNHDA and CDR2 SQIVND (reference sequence). The CDR3 contains 15 residues. As DNA, the CDR3 is TGTGCCAGTAGCAGGATGTCAACCCACCATAATGAGCAGTTCTTC. Translated, it gives CASSRMSTHHNEQFF.

Many counts were recorded for this clonotype. The chain couples TRBV27 to TRBJ1-2; TRBD1 aligns across 8 bases. V dropped 5 bases and J dropped 6; count of bases not matched to a gene: 11. Germline-derived CDR1 and CDR2 are MNHEY and SMNVEV (reference sequence). The CDR3 runs to 15 residues. The DNA of the CDR3 is TGTGCCAGCAGTCCAAGACAGGGGCGTGGGAATGGCTACACCTTC. It translates to CASSPRQGRGNGYTF.